This is a list of T cell receptor beta chains from one sample in a study of OX40 agonist ivuxolimab in advanced cancers. Clones were sequenced by immunoSEQ multiplex PCR, and TCRdb holds only the in-frame ones, with some missing. This table holds just under 75,000 clones, more than 85% found once. Source: CD4+ or CD8+ T cells sorted from blood, taken in a trial of the OX40 agonist ivuxolimab. The receptors here all came from an adult with an advanced solid tumor such as melanoma, head and neck, liver or kidney cancer. CDR3s include the opening cysteine and the closing phenylalanine or tryptophan. A D gene is named only where the DNA matches it firmly. Only part of the rows carry a size: once, few, many, or a class if the clone is expanded.

d_call,clone_size,v_call,j_call,cdr3_nt,cdr3_aa
TRBD1,-,TRBV5-4,TRBJ1-3,TGTGCCAGCAGCTCGAACAGGGGAGGAAACACCATATATTTT,CASSSNRGGNTIYF
-,-,TRBV19,TRBJ2-6,TGTGCCAGTACTGCTGGGGCCAACGTCCTGACTTTC,CASTAGANVLTF
-,-,TRBV25-1,TRBJ2-2,TGTGCCAGCAGTGAAACAAGGAGCACCGGGGAGCTGTTTTTT,CASSETRSTGELFF
-,-,TRBV7-9,TRBJ1-2,TGTGCCAGCAGCCGAGTGGCAGGGATGGACTATGGCTACACCTTC,CASSRVAGMDYGYTF
-,-,TRBV7-8,TRBJ2-1,TGTGCCAGCAGCTTAGCGGGAGAGCTTGAGCAGTTCTTC,CASSLAGELEQFF
TRBD2,-,TRBV19,TRBJ2-5,TGTGCCAGTAGTAATCGGACTAGCGGGAGGGGGGAGACCCAGTACTTC,CASSNRTSGRGETQYF
-,once,TRBV5-1,TRBJ1-4,TGCGCCAGCAGCTTGGGTGGTCAGGGTCGGGAAAAACTGTTTTTT,CASSLGGQGREKLFF
TRBD2,-,TRBV19,TRBJ2-5,TGTGCCAGTAGTATAGCCGGGACTAGGAGGGGTGCCGGAGAGACCCAGTACTTC,CASSIAGTRRGAGETQYF
-,-,TRBV20-1,TRBJ1-1,TGCAGTGCTACAGGGAACACTGAAGCTTTCTTT,CSATGNTEAFF
TRBD1,-,TRBV10-3,TRBJ2-3,TGTGCCATCAGCACAGGGGGGCGTGCAGATACGCAGTATTTT,CAISTGGRADTQYF
-,-,TRBV5-4,TRBJ1-1,TGTGCCAGCAGCTTGGCGGGGGGAGGCACTGAAGCTTTCTTT,CASSLAGGGTEAFF
TRBD2,-,TRBV7-9,TRBJ2-1,TGTGCCAGCAGCATGGGACTAGCGGGAAGGCAGTTCTTC,CASSMGLAGRQFF
-,once,TRBV2,TRBJ2-5,TGTGCCAGCAGTGAATGGGACTTACAAAAAGGGACCCAGTACTTC,CASSEWDLQKGTQYF
TRBD1,-,TRBV11-1,TRBJ1-1,TGTGCCAGCAGCCTCCGACAGGGAATGGGGACTGAAGCTTTCTTT,CASSLRQGMGTEAFF
TRBD2,few,TRBV2,TRBJ2-5,TGTGCCAGCGAAGCCCCACTAGCGGGAGGGAGAGAGACCCAGTACTTC,CASEAPLAGGRETQYF
-,-,TRBV6-6,TRBJ2-2,TGTGCCAGCAGTTCCCCCGCGGGAATCACCGGGGAGCTGTTTTTT,CASSSPAGITGELFF
-,-,TRBV2,TRBJ2-5,TGTGCCAGCGGCCTTCGGCGTAGAGAGACCCAGTACTTC,CASGLRRRETQYF
TRBD2,-,TRBV11-3,TRBJ2-3,TGTGCCAGCAGCTTAGGGCTAGCGGGTAGCACAGATACGCAGTATTTT,CASSLGLAGSTDTQYF
-,-,TRBV18,TRBJ2-2,TGTGCCAGCTCACCACCGGGTTCAGTTGGGACCGGGGAGCTGTTTTTT,CASSPPGSVGTGELFF
-,-,TRBV7-2,TRBJ2-3,TGTGCCAGCAGGCTAGAGTTTGGTACGCAGTATTTT,CASRLEFGTQYF
TRBD1,-,TRBV7-9,TRBJ2-3,TGTGCCAGCAGCTTATTAACAGGGGCGAGCACAGATACGCAGTATTTT,CASSLLTGASTDTQYF
-,-,TRBV6-5,TRBJ2-2,TGTGCCAGCAGAAAGGGACACAACACCGGGGAGCTGTTTTTT,CASRKGHNTGELFF
-,-,TRBV18,TRBJ2-5,TGTGCCAGCTCACCACCAAAAGTAGAGACCCAGTACTTC,CASSPPKVETQYF
-,-,TRBV6-6,TRBJ1-4,TGTGCCAGCAGTTACTCGGGAGGGGAGAATGAAAAACTGTTTTTT,CASSYSGGENEKLFF
-,-,TRBV5-1,TRBJ1-5,TGCGCCAGCAGCTTTAAGGGGGGTAGCAATCAGCCCCAGCATTTT,CASSFKGGSNQPQHF
TRBD2,-,TRBV18,TRBJ2-2,TGTGCCAGCTCACGGACTAGCGGGAGCCCCGGGGAGCTGTTTTTT,CASSRTSGSPGELFF
TRBD1,-,TRBV7-2,TRBJ1-5,TGTGCCAGCAGTCGGACAGGGGGAGGTCAGCCCCAGCATTTT,CASSRTGGGQPQHF
TRBD2,-,TRBV9,TRBJ2-1,TGTGCCAGCAGCTTCGCCGGGACTAGCGAGACCCGAAGCTCCTACAATGAGCAGTTCTTC,CASSFAGTSETRSSYNEQFF
-,-,TRBV5-8,TRBJ2-3,TGTGCCAGCAGCTCGTCAGGGGCTACAGATACGCAGTATTTT,CASSSSGATDTQYF
TRBD1,-,TRBV6-1,TRBJ2-7,TGTGCCAGCATTCGGGACAGGGGCAGGTACGAGCAGTACTTC,CASIRDRGRYEQYF
TRBD2,-,TRBV5-6,TRBJ2-3,TGTGCCAGCAGCTCAGCCGGGACTAGCGGGCCTAGCACAGATACGCAGTATTTT,CASSSAGTSGPSTDTQYF
TRBD2,-,TRBV4-2,TRBJ2-2,TGTGCCAGCAGCCAAGCGGGGATGGCTAGCGGGGCGTCCGGGGAGCTGTTTTTT,CASSQAGMASGASGELFF
-,-,TRBV7-2,TRBJ1-1,TGTGCCAGCAGCCTCCTTGGGCAGGGGAGCACTGAAGCTTTCTTT,CASSLLGQGSTEAFF
-,-,TRBV9,TRBJ1-1,TGTGCCAGCAGCCCAACAGGGTCTCACACTGAAGCTTTCTTT,CASSPTGSHTEAFF
-,-,TRBV5-6,TRBJ1-1,TGTGCCAGCAGCTTGGCTTTGGGACCGACTGAAGCTTTCTTT,CASSLALGPTEAFF
TRBD2,-,TRBV2,TRBJ2-1,TGTGCCAGCAGTGATGCTAGCGGGAGCGGTATTGAGCAGTTCTTC,CASSDASGSGIEQFF
-,-,TRBV4-2,TRBJ1-1,TGTGCCAGCAGCCATCGGACGGAGAACACTGAAGCTTTCTTT,CASSHRTENTEAFF
-,-,TRBV5-1,TRBJ2-5,TGCGCCAGCAGCTTGGTCGTCGGCACAGACCAAGAGACCCAGTACTTC,CASSLVVGTDQETQYF
TRBD2,-,TRBV5-4,TRBJ2-1,TGTGCCAGCAGCTCGAGAGGTAGCGGGAGGGCCGGGGCTGAGCAGTTCTTC,CASSSRGSGRAGAEQFF
TRBD1,-,TRBV2,TRBJ1-2,TGTGCCAGCAGTGATACAGGGGACGGCTACACCTTC,CASSDTGDGYTF
-,-,TRBV9,TRBJ2-1,TGTGCCAGCAGCGTTAGGACTAGGGGGGATGAGCAGTTCTTC,CASSVRTRGDEQFF
TRBD2,-,TRBV10-3,TRBJ2-2,TGTGCCATCAGTGATCAGGGCGCGGGAGTGACCGGGGAGCTGTTTTTT,CAISDQGAGVTGELFF
-,once,TRBV28,TRBJ1-1,TGTGCCAGCAGTTTATGGGGGACTTACGGTAGGAACACTGAAGCTTTCTTT,CASSLWGTYGRNTEAFF
TRBD1,few,TRBV5-5,TRBJ1-1,TGTGCCAGCAGAACGCGACAGGGGATGTCTGAAGCTTTCTTT,CASRTRQGMSEAFF
-,-,TRBV29-1,TRBJ2-5,TGCAGCGCTCAACGGTGGGAGACCCAGTACTTC,CSAQRWETQYF
-,-,TRBV29-1,TRBJ2-2,TGCAGCGTCGACGACAGGTTTCGAACCGGGGAGCTGTTTTTT,CSVDDRFRTGELFF
-,once,TRBV4-1,TRBJ2-7,TGCGCCAGCAGCCAAGATCCGGGGGCCCCCGTCTCCTACGAGCAGTACTTC,CASSQDPGAPVSYEQYF
-,-,TRBV5-1,TRBJ1-1,TGCGCCAGCAGCGAGGGGACTGAAGCTTTCTTT,CASSEGTEAFF
TRBD1,few,TRBV7-2,TRBJ2-7,TGTGCCAGCAGCTCGGGACAGGGTCAAGTAGTCGAGCAGTACTTC,CASSSGQGQVVEQYF
TRBD1,-,TRBV19,TRBJ1-1,TGTGCCAGTAGTATGGGGACAGGGGGCGGCACTGAAGCTTTCTTT,CASSMGTGGGTEAFF
-,-,TRBV19,TRBJ1-4,TGTGCCAGTAGTATGGGGGTAGGAAATGAAAAACTGTTTTTT,CASSMGVGNEKLFF
-,-,TRBV29-1,TRBJ2-1,TGCAGCGTTGAAGGTTACTACCTGGGGAATGAGCAGTTCTTC,CSVEGYYLGNEQFF
-,-,TRBV14,TRBJ2-7,TGTGCCAGCAGCCAAGTTGGAGGGGAGCAGTACTTC,CASSQVGGEQYF
TRBD1,-,TRBV19,TRBJ2-2,TGTGCCAGTAGTATAGTCCGGGACAGGGGCGGAATTGGGAATATCGGGGAGCTGTTTTTT,CASSIVRDRGGIGNIGELFF
TRBD1,few,TRBV29-1,TRBJ2-7,TGCAGCGTAGCTGGACAGGGAAATTATTACGAGCAGTACTTC,CSVAGQGNYYEQYF
-,-,TRBV7-6,TRBJ1-2,TGTGCCAGCAGCTTTCGACCTCCCTGGGGCTATGGCTACACCTTC,CASSFRPPWGYGYTF
-,-,TRBV7-9,TRBJ2-7,TGTGCCAGCAGCCCCCCAGGGCAGCGGGAGTACTTC,CASSPPGQREYF
TRBD1,-,TRBV27,TRBJ2-1,TGTGCCAGCAGTCTCGGACAGGGAATGATCAATGAGCAGTTCTTC,CASSLGQGMINEQFF
-,once,TRBV19,TRBJ2-7,TGTGCCAGTAGTATAGGAAGTAGTGGATCCTACGAGCAGTACTTC,CASSIGSSGSYEQYF
TRBD1,-,TRBV7-7,TRBJ2-5,TGTGCCAGCAGCCCCGGGACAGGGCTACGCCAAGAGACCCAGTACTTC,CASSPGTGLRQETQYF